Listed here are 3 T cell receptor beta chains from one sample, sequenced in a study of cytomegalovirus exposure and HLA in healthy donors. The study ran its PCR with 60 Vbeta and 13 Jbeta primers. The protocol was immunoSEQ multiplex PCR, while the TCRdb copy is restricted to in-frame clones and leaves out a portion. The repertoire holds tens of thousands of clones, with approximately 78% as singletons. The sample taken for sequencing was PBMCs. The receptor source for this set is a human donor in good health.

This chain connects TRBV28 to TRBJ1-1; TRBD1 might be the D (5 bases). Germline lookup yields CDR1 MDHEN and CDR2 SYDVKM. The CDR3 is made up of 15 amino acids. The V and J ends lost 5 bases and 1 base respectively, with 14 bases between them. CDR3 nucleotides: TGTGCCAGCAGTCCCCCTCTCCAGGGGAACACTGAAGCTTTCTTT. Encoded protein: CASSPPLQGNTEAFF. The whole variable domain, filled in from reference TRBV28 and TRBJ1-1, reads DVKVTQSSRYLVKRTGEKVFLECVQDMDHENMFWYRQDPGLGLRLIYFSYDVKMKEKGDIPEGYSVSREKKERFSLILESASTNQTSMYLCASSPPLQGNTEAFFGQGTRLTVV.

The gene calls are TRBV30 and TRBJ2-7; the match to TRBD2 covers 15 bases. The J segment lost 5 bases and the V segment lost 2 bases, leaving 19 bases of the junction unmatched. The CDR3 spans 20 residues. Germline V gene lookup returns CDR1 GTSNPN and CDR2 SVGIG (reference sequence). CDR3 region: CAWSSRPGLAGGPVYHEQYF. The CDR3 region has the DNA TGTGCCTGGAGTTCCCGCCCGGGACTAGCGGGGGGCCCCGTATACCACGAGCAGTACTTC.

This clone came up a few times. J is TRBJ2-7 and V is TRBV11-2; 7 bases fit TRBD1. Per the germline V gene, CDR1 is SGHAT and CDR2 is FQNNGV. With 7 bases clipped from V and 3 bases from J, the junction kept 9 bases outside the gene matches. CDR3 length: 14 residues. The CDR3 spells CASTLIRQGYEQYF. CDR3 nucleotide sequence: TGTGCCAGCACCCTCATACGACAGGGCTACGAGCAGTACTTC.